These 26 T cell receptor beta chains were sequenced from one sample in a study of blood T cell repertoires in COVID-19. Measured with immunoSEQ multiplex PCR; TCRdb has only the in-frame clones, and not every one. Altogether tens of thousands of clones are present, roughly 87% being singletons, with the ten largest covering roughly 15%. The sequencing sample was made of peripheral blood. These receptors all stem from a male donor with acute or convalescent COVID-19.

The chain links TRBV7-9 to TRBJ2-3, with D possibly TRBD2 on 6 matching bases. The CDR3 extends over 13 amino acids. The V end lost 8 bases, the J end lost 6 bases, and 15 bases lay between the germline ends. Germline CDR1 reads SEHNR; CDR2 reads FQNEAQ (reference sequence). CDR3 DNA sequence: TGTGCCAGCGTCGGGGGTTTCTCCGATACGCAGTATTTT. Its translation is CASVGGFSDTQYF. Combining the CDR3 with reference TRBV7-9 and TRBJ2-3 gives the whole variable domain DTGVSQNPRHKITKRGQNVTFRCDPISEHNRLYWYRQTLGQGPEFLTYFQNEAQLEKSRLLSDRFSAERPKGSFSTLEIQRTEQGDSAMYLCASVGGFSDTQYFGPGTRLTVL.

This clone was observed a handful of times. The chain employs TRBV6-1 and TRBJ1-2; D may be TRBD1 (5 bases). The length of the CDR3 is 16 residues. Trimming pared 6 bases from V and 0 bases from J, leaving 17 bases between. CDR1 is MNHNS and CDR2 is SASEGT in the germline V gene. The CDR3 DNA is TGTGCCAGCAGCGAACACGTCCTCAGGGCTAACTATGGCTACACCTTC. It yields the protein CASSEHVLRANYGYTF.

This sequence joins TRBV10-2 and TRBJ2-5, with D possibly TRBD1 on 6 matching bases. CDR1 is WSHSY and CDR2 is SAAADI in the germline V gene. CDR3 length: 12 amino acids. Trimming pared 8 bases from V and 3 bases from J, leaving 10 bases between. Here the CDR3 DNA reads TGCGCCAGCCGGGACACAAAAGAGACCCAGTACTTC. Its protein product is CASRDTKETQYF.

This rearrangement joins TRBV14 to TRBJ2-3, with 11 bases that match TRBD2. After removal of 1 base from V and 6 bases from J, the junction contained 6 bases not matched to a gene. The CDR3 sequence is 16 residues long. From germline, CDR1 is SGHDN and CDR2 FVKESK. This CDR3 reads CASSQALAGGFDTQYF. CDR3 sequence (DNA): TGTGCCAGCAGCCAAGCCCTAGCGGGGGGTTTCGATACGCAGTATTTT. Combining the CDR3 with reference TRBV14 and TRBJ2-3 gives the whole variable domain EAGVTQFPSHSVIEKGQTVTLRCDPISGHDNLYWYRRVMGKEIKFLLHFVKESKQDESGMPNNRFLAERTGGTYSTLKVQPAELEDSGVYFCASSQALAGGFDTQYFGPGTRLTVL.

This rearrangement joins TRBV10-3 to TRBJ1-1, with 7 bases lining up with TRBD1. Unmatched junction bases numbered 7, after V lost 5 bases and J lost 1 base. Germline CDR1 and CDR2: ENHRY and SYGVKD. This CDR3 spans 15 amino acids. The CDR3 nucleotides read TGTGCCATCAGTCCCGGGACAGTTTCGAACACTGAAGCTTTCTTT. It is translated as CAISPGTVSNTEAFF.

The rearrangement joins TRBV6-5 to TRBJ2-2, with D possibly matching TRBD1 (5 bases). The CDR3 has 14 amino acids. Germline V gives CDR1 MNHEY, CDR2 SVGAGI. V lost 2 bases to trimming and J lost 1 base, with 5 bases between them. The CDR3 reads CASSYDRNTGELFF. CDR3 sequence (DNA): TGTGCCAGCAGTTACGACAGGAACACCGGGGAGCTGTTTTTT.

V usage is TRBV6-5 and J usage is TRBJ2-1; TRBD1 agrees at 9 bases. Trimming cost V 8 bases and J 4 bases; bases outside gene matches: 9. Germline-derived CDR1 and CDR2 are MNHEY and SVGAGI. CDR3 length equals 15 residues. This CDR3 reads CASCVYGQGYNEQFF. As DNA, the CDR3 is TGTGCCAGCTGCGTGTACGGACAGGGGTACAATGAGCAGTTCTTC.

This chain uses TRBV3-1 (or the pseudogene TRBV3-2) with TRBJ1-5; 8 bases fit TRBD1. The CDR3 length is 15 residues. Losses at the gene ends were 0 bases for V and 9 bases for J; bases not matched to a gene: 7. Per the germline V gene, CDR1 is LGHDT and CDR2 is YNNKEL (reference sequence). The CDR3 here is CASSQDPDRARPQHF. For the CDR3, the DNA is TGTGCCAGCAGCCAAGATCCGGACAGGGCACGGCCCCAGCATTTT.

The CDR3 nucleotides read TGTGCCAGCAGCCAAGCTGTTAGAGTAGCCTACGAGCAGTACTTC. Its protein product is CASSQAVRVAYEQYF. The chain links TRBV3-1 (or the pseudogene TRBV3-2) to TRBJ2-7, with no clear D. Germline values: CDR1 LGHDT, CDR2 YNNKEL (reference sequence). The V gene lost 1 base and the J gene lost 2 bases, with 12 bases spanning the gap. The CDR3 contains 15 residues.

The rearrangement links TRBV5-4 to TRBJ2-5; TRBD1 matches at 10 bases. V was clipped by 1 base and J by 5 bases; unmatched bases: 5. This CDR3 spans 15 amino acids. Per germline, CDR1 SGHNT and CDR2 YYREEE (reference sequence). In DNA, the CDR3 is TGTGCCAGCAGCTTGCCGACAGGGGGCTTTGAGACCCAGTACTTC. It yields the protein CASSLPTGGFETQYF.

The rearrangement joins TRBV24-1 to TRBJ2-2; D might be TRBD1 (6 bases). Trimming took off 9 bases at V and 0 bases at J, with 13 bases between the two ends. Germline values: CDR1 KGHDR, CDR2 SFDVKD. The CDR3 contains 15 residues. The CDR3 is CATSLTGPNTGELFF. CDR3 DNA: TGTGCCACCTCACTCACAGGGCCGAACACCGGGGAGCTGTTTTTT.

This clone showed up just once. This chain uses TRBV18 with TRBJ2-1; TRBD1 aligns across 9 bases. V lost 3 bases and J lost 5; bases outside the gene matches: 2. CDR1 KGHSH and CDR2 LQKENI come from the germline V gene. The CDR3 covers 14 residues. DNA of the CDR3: TGTGCCAGCTCACCGTGGACAGGGGACAATGAGCAGTTCTTC. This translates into CASSPWTGDNEQFF.

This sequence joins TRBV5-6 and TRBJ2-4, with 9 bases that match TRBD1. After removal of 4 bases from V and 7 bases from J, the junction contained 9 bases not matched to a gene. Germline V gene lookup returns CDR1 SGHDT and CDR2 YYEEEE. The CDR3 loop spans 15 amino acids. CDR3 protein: CASSRGRTGDNIQYF. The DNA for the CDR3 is TGTGCCAGCAGCCGGGGGAGGACAGGGGACAACATTCAGTACTTC. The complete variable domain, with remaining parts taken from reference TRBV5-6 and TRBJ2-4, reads DAGVTQSPTHLIKTRGQQVTLRCSPKSGHDTVSWYQQALGQGPQFIFQYYEEEERQRGNFPDRFSGHQFPNYSSELNVNALLLGDSALYLCASSRGRTGDNIQYFGAGTRLSVL.

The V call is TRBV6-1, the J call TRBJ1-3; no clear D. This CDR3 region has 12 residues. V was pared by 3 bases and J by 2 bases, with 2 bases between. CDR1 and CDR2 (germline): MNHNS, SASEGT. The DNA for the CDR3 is TGTGCCAGCAGTGACGCTGGAAACACCATATATTTT. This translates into CASSDAGNTIYF.

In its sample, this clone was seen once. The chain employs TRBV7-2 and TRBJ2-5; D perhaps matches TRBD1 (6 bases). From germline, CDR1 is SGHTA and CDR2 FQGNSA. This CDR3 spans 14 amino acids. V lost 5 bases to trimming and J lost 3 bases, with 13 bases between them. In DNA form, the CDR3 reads TGTGCCAGCAGCCCCCTGCAGGGGAAAGAGACCCAGTACTTC. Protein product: CASSPLQGKETQYF.

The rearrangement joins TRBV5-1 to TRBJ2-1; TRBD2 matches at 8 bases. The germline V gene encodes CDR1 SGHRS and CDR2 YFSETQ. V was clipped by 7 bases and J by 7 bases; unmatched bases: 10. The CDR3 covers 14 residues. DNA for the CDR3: TGCGCCAGCGGCCGGGGCGGGGGGAATAATGAGCAGTTCTTC. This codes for CASGRGGGNNEQFF.

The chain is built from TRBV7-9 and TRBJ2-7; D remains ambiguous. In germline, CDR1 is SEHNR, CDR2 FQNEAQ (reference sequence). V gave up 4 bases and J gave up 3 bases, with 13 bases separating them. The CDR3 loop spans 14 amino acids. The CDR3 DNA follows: TGTGCCAGCAGCTCTCAGACTGGAGACTACGAGCAGTACTTC. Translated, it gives CASSSQTGDYEQYF.

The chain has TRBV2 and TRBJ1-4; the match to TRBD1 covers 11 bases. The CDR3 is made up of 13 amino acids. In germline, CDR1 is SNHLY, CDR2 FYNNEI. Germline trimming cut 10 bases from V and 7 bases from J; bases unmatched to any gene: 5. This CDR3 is CATPGTGGEKLFF. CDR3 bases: TGTGCCACACCCGGGACAGGGGGTGAAAAACTGTTTTTT.

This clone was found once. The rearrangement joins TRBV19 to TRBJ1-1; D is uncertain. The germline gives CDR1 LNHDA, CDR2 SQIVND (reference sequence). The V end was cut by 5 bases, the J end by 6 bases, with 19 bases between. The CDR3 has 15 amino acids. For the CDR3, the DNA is TGTGCCAGTAGTCCTTCGGACTCGCGACGGGCTGAAGCTTTCTTT. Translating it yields CASSPSDSRRAEAFF.

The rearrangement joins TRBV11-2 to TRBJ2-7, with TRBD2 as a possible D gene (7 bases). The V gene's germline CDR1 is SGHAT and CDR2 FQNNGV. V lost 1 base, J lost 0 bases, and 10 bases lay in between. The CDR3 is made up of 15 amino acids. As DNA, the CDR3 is TGTGCCAGCAGCTTAGGGGGGGGGCTCTCCTACGAGCAGTACTTC. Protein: CASSLGGGLSYEQYF.

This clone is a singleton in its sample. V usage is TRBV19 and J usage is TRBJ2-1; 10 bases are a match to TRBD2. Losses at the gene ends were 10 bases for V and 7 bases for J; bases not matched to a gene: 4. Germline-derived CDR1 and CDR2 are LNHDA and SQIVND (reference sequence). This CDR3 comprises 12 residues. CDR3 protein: CATSGGGNEQFF. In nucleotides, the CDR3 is TGTGCCACTAGCGGGGGTGGTAATGAGCAGTTCTTC. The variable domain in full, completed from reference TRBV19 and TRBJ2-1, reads DGGITQSPKYLFRKEGQNVTLSCEQNLNHDAMYWYRQDPGQGLRLIYYSQIVNDFQKGDIAEGYSVSREKKESFPLTVTSAQKNPTAFYLCATSGGGNEQFFGPGTRLTVL.

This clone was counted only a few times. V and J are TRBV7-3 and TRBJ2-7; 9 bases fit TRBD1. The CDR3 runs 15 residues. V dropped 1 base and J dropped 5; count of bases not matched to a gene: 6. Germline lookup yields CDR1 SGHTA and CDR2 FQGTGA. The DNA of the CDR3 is TGTGCCAGCAGCTTAAGCCCACAGGGGGCGAACGAGCAGTACTTC. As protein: CASSLSPQGANEQYF.

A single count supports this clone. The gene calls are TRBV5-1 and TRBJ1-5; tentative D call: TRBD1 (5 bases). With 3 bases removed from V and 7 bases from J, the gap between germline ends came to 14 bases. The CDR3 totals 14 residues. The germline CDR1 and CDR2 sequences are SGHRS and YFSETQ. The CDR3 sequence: CASSSTPGGQPQHF. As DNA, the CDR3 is TGCGCCAGCAGCTCGACACCTGGGGGGCAGCCCCAGCATTTT.

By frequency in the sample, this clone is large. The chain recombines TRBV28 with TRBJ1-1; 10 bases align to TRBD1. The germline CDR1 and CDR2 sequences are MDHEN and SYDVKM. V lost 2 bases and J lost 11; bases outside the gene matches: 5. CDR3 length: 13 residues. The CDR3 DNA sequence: TGTGCCAGCAGTTTACTACCGGACAGGGGGGCTTTCTTT. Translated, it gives CASSLLPDRGAFF.

The CDR3, as DNA: TGTGCCAGCAGCCGCGACCTAGAGGGGGTGCAGTTCTTC. Its protein is CASSRDLEGVQFF. This sequence joins TRBV3-1 (or the pseudogene TRBV3-2) and TRBJ2-1; weak D call: TRBD1 (6 bases). Per the germline V gene, CDR1 is LGHDT and CDR2 is YNNKEL (reference sequence). This CDR3 has 13 residues. V was pared by 4 bases and J by 12 bases, with 16 bases between.

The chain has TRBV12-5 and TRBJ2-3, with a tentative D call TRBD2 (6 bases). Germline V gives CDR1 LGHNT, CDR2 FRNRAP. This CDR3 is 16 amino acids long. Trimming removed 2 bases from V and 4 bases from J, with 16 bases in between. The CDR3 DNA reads TGTGCTAGTGGTTTGCTCGGGGGACGGGTCCCAGATACGCAGTATTTT. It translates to CASGLLGGRVPDTQYF.